Below, 20 T cell receptor beta chains from the same sample are listed, as sequenced in a study of shared clonotypes between healthy human individuals. CD45RO-negative cells were positively selected for CCR7, leaving out terminally differentiated effector memory CD45RA+ cells. Here immunoSEQ multiplex PCR was the method, and the copy in TCRdb shows in-frame clones only, minus some. The sample shows more than 2 million clones, around 96% of them seen only once. Sequenced material: naive CD8+ T cells sorted from blood. Receptor source: a man aged 18 to 29 in good health.

Points on this clone: At one of its ends the junction is not consistent with the germline gene, which may arise from a read error. J is TRBJ1-2 and V is TRBV20-1; 9 nucleotides align to TRBD1. Germline assignment: CDR1 DFQATT and CDR2 SNEGSKA (reference sequence). The CDR3 spans 10 residues. This CDR3 reads CSAETGGSPF. For the CDR3, the DNA is TGCAGTGCAGAGACAGGGGGATCTCCCTTC.

This sequence joins TRBV4-1 and TRBJ1-1; D is undetermined. Trimming took 0 bases from V and 7 from J, leaving 9 bases between them. Germline V lookup: CDR1 MGHRA, CDR2 YSYEKL. This CDR3 contains 13 residues. This CDR3 reads CASSQEGPNEAFF. The DNA of the CDR3 is TGCGCCAGCAGCCAAGAAGGTCCAAATGAAGCTTTCTTT.

This clone came up a few times. The same CDR3 arises from other DNA sequences in this sample as well. The chain combines TRBV4-3 with TRBJ1-2; possible D gene TRBD1, 6 bases. Per the germline V gene, CDR1 is LGHNA and CDR2 is YSLEER. The CDR3 has 15 amino acids. V lost 1 base and J 8 bases, leaving 17 bases between the germline ends. CDR3 loop: CASSQVERTVHGYTF. CDR3 nucleotide sequence: TGCGCCAGCAGCCAAGTAGAGCGGACAGTTCACGGCTACACCTTC.

A single count supports this clone. This rearrangement joins TRBV6-6 to TRBJ2-7, with D unclear. CDR1 is MNHNY and CDR2 is SVGAGI in the germline V gene (reference sequence). CDR3 length: 11 residues. V gave up 7 bases and J gave up 3 bases, with 7 bases separating them. The CDR3 sequence: CASKASYEQYF. CDR3 sequence (DNA): TGTGCCAGCAAAGCAAGCTACGAGCAGTACTTC.

The chain employs TRBV28 and TRBJ2-1; TRBD1 matches at 7 bases. V shed 2 bases and J 0 bases; nucleotides not matched to a gene: 13. The CDR3 is 19 residues long. CDR1 MDHEN and CDR2 SYDVKM come from the germline V gene. CDR3 residues: CASSLLTGSTLSSYNEQFF. The DNA for the CDR3 is TGTGCCAGCAGTTTACTGACAGGGTCTACCCTCTCCTCCTACAATGAGCAGTTCTTC. Based on the CDR3 plus reference TRBV28 and TRBJ2-1, the full variable domain is DVKVTQSSRYLVKRTGEKVFLECVQDMDHENMFWYRQDPGLGLRLIYFSYDVKMKEKGDIPEGYSVSREKKERFSLILESASTNQTSMYLCASSLLTGSTLSSYNEQFFGPGTRLTVL.

About this clone: Different DNA sequences within this sample yield the same CDR3. J is TRBJ2-7 and V is TRBV7-9, with D perhaps matching TRBD2 (5 bases). The CDR3 runs 12 residues. Germline-derived CDR1 and CDR2 are SEHNR and FQNEAQ (reference sequence). The ends were cut back, 3 bases at V and 4 bases at J, with 7 bases in the middle. CDR3 nucleotide sequence: TGTGCCAGCAGCTTTGGGGAGTACGAGCAGTACTTC. It yields the protein CASSFGEYEQYF.

The chain has TRBV7-2 and TRBJ2-4; the D is unclear. Per the germline V gene, CDR1 is SGHTA and CDR2 is FQGNSA. Trimming removed 1 base from V and 2 bases from J, with 15 bases in between. The CDR3 has 17 amino acids. In nucleotides, the CDR3 is TGTGCCAGCAGCTTAGGGGCAGAGCCAACTCCCAAAAACATTCAGTACTTC. This sequence encodes CASSLGAEPTPKNIQYF.

V gene TRBV9 combines with J gene TRBJ2-1; D not resolved. This CDR3 is built from 15 residues. CDR1 is SGDLS, CDR2 YYNGEE, per germline. The V gene lost 0 bases and the J gene lost 1 base, with 8 bases spanning the gap. This CDR3 reads CASSVGPASYNEQFF. The CDR3 DNA reads TGTGCCAGCAGCGTAGGCCCAGCGTCCTACAATGAGCAGTTCTTC.

The chain couples TRBV6-5 to TRBJ2-5, with D perhaps being TRBD1 or TRBD2 (5 bases each). V was pared by 8 bases and J by 4 bases, with 14 bases between. CDR1 MNHEY and CDR2 SVGAGI come from the germline V gene. The CDR3 loop spans 13 amino acids. CDR3 DNA sequence: TGTGCCAGCGGGGGAGTGAACCCAGAGACCCAGTACTTC. Translation gives CASGGVNPETQYF.

The chain uses TRBV4-3 and TRBJ1-4; 9 nucleotides align to TRBD1. Germline values: CDR1 LGHNA, CDR2 YSLEER. V gave up 0 bases and J gave up 3 bases; unmatched junction bases: 11. The CDR3 is made up of 19 amino acids. CDR3 sequence (DNA): TGCGCCAGCAGCCAAGACGGGACAGGGAACGGAGCGGCTAATGAAAAACTGTTTTTT. Its protein product is CASSQDGTGNGAANEKLFF.

In its sample, this clone was seen once. The chain recombines TRBV2 with TRBJ2-5; 7 nucleotides agree with TRBD1. The J call may be mistaken, given a closer DNA end match to TRBJ2-7. CDR1 and CDR2 from the germline V gene are SNHLY and FYNNEI. This CDR3 has 13 amino acids. The CDR3 here is CASRDRSSYEQYF. For the CDR3, the DNA is TGTGCCAGCAGGGACAGGAGCTCCTACGAGCAGTACTTC.

The rearrangement uses TRBV19 and TRBJ2-3, with 9 bases that match TRBD1. The junction had 4 bases not matched to a gene; V was cut back by 5 bases and J by 4 bases. CDR1 LNHDA and CDR2 SQIVND come from the germline V gene (reference sequence). The CDR3 is made up of 14 amino acids. The CDR3 DNA reads TGTGCCAGTAGTCCCCGACAGGGGGCAGATACGCAGTATTTT. It encodes CASSPRQGADTQYF.

The CDR3 coding sequence is TGTGCCAGCAGTGAGGGCAGGGGCCGCTCCTATAATTCACCCCTCCACTTT. Protein: CASSEGRGRSYNSPLHF. The chain links TRBV27 to TRBJ1-6; maybe TRBD1 (6 bases). This CDR3 has 17 residues. Looked up from germline, CDR1 is MNHEY and CDR2 is SMNVEV (reference sequence). V was trimmed by 5 bases and J by 0 bases, leaving 14 bases between them.

This rearrangement joins TRBV18 to TRBJ1-5; tentative D call: TRBD1 (6 bases). The ends were cut back, 3 bases at V and 0 bases at J, with 15 bases in the middle. CDR3 size: 17 residues. Per the germline V gene, CDR1 is KGHSH and CDR2 is LQKENI. CDR3 region: CASSPRDTHNSNQPQHF. CDR3 nucleotides: TGTGCCAGCTCACCCCGGGACACACATAATAGCAATCAGCCCCAGCATTTT.

The chain carries TRBV5-6 and TRBJ2-7; 10 positions match TRBD1. Germline CDR1 and CDR2: SGHDT and YYEEEE. The CDR3 sequence is 15 residues long. V trimming: 2 bases; J trimming: 0 bases; junction bases outside the gene matches: 2. The CDR3 sequence is CASSFGDRGSYEQYF. The CDR3 DNA reads TGTGCCAGCAGCTTTGGGGACAGGGGCTCCTACGAGCAGTACTTC.

About this clone itself: In the same sample, other DNA sequences code for this CDR3. J is TRBJ2-3 and V is TRBV7-8; maybe TRBD1 (6 bases). This CDR3 has 14 residues. The V gene's germline CDR1 is SGHVS and CDR2 FQNEAQ. The V end lost 1 base, the J end lost 6 bases, and 11 bases lay between the germline ends. CDR3 DNA sequence: TGTGCCAGCAGCTTAGGGGGGCGGGCGGATACGCAGTATTTT. It codes for CASSLGGRADTQYF.

J is TRBJ1-2 and V is TRBV29-1; TRBD1 matches at 9 bases. V was pared by 4 bases and J by 8 bases, with 11 bases of the junction left unmatched. This CDR3 is built from 14 residues. Germline values: CDR1 SQVTM, CDR2 ANQGSEA. CDR3 coding DNA: TGCAGCGTTGGGGACCAACAGGGGGCACGGGGCTACACCTTC. Amino acids: CSVGDQQGARGYTF.

This clone was recorded only once. The rearrangement uses TRBV6-5 and TRBJ2-7; perhaps D is TRBD1 or TRBD2 (7 bases each). Looked up from germline, CDR1 is MNHEY and CDR2 is SVGAGI. Trimming took off 4 bases at V and 2 bases at J, with 12 bases between the two ends. This CDR3 is built from 14 residues. CDR3 protein: CASSSTGRAYEQYF. CDR3 nucleotide sequence: TGTGCCAGCAGTTCGACAGGGAGGGCCTACGAGCAGTACTTC.

With respect to this clone: The identical CDR3 is also encoded by other nucleotide sequences in the sample. CDR3 protein: CASSYSEGNTEAFF. CDR3 DNA: TGTGCCAGCAGTTACTCCGAAGGGAACACTGAAGCTTTCTTT. The chain recombines TRBV6-5 with TRBJ1-1; D gene ambiguous. CDR1 MNHEY and CDR2 SVGAGI come from the germline V gene. The CDR3 runs 14 residues. The V end was cut by 0 bases, the J end by 1 base, with 6 bases between.

The gene calls are TRBV27 and TRBJ2-1; D might be TRBD2 (5 bases). With 3 bases removed from V and 3 bases from J, the gap between germline ends came to 12 bases. CDR3 length equals 15 residues. Germline lookup yields CDR1 MNHEY and CDR2 SMNVEV (reference sequence). The CDR3 DNA reads TGTGCCAGCAGTTTTCCCGGGGTCCGCTACAATGAGCAGTTCTTC. It specifies CASSFPGVRYNEQFF.